These 14 T cell receptor beta chains were all obtained from the same sample, sequenced in a study of T cell responses to AZD1222 COVID-19 vaccine. Sequencing used immunoSEQ multiplex PCR; TCRdb keeps in-frame clones, though not all of them. The sample yields roughly 120,000 clones, around 85% seen once. The material sequenced was peripheral blood, taken 28 days after the second AZD1222 dose. The receptors derive from an adult who received the AZD1222 COVID-19 vaccine.

This chain uses TRBV19 with TRBJ1-5, with a weak D call TRBD1 (6 bases). V was trimmed by 6 bases and J by 2 bases, leaving 11 bases between them. From germline, CDR1 is LNHDA and CDR2 SQIVND (reference sequence). The CDR3 has 14 residues. The CDR3 spells CASRNRVGNQPQHF. Here the CDR3 DNA reads TGTGCCAGTAGGAACAGGGTTGGCAATCAGCCCCAGCATTTT.

The V call is TRBV4-3, the J call TRBJ2-7; 9 bases fit TRBD2. This CDR3 is built from 14 residues. Germline CDR1 is LGHNA and CDR2 is YSLEER. The V segment lost 1 base and the J segment 7 bases; nucleotides outside the gene matches: 5. CDR3 bases: TGCGCCAGCAGCCAAGTCGCGGGGGGGCGAGAGCAGTACTTC. Translated, it gives CASSQVAGGREQYF.

The rearrangement links TRBV10-3 to TRBJ2-2; the match to TRBD1 covers 10 bases. The germline CDR1 and CDR2 sequences are ENHRY and SYGVKD. The V and J ends lost 2 bases and 6 bases, in that order; junction bases with no gene match: 3. This CDR3 has 15 amino acids. CDR3 in DNA: TGTGCCATCAGTGAGGGGACAGGGGCGGCCGGGGAGCTGTTTTTT. Its translation: CAISEGTGAAGELFF.

Turning to this clone: This sample also contains other DNA sequences that code for the same CDR3. The CDR3, as DNA: TGTGCCAGCAGCTCCGCGCCCTACGAGCAGTACTTC. This sequence encodes CASSSAPYEQYF. The chain is built from TRBV7-8 and TRBJ2-7; no reliable D call. The germline V gene encodes CDR1 SGHVS and CDR2 FQNEAQ. The V and J ends lost 4 bases and 2 bases respectively, with 6 bases between them. The CDR3 runs 12 residues.

The chain has TRBV6-6 and TRBJ1-4; D ambiguous. The CDR3 has 13 amino acids. Per germline, CDR1 MNHNY and CDR2 SVGAGI (reference sequence). Between the trimmed V and J ends, which lost 6 bases and 5 bases, there was a span of 10 bases. CDR3 nucleotides: TGTGCCAGCAGCTCCCCGGGCAATGAAAAACTGTTTTTT. Its translation: CASSSPGNEKLFF.

The J gene is TRBJ2-7, the V gene TRBV4-1; TRBD1 might be the D (5 bases). The CDR3 has 14 residues. The germline V gene has CDR1 MGHRA and CDR2 YSYEKL. V gave up 0 bases and J gave up 2 bases, with 8 bases separating them. CDR3 DNA: TGCGCCAGCAGCCAAGATCTAGGGGCCTACGAGCAGTACTTC. Translating it yields CASSQDLGAYEQYF.

The chain recombines TRBV19 with TRBJ1-2, with D perhaps TRBD1 (6 bases). The V end lost 9 bases, the J end lost 0 bases, and 14 bases lay between the germline ends. The germline gives CDR1 LNHDA, CDR2 SQIVND (reference sequence). This CDR3 has 14 amino acids. The DNA for the CDR3 is TGTGCCAGCCGGCGTGGGGGCACTAACTATGGCTACACCTTC. This translates into CASRRGGTNYGYTF.

The chain couples TRBV6-5 to TRBJ1-1; D is unclear. V was trimmed by 0 bases and J by 1 base, leaving 12 bases between them. From germline, CDR1 is MNHEY and CDR2 SVGAGI. The length of the CDR3 is 16 residues. CDR3 coding DNA: TGTGCCAGCAGTTACTCGAGGCGGCAATCGAACACTGAAGCTTTCTTT. Its protein is CASSYSRRQSNTEAFF.

This clone was counted once. The chain is built from TRBV30 and TRBJ2-7; maybe TRBD1 (6 bases). CDR1 is GTSNPN and CDR2 is SVGIG in the germline V gene (reference sequence). Between the trimmed V and J ends, which lost 3 bases and 3 bases, there was a span of 15 bases. There are 14 residues in the CDR3. The CDR3 DNA reads as TGTGCCTGGAGAACAGGGCTTAGTAGCTACGAGCAGTACTTC. Translating gives CAWRTGLSSYEQYF.

The rearrangement uses TRBV2 and TRBJ1-6; 7 bases line up with TRBD1. The CDR3 is 14 residues long. V was pared by 9 bases and J by 7 bases, with 9 bases of the junction left unmatched. Germline CDR1 reads SNHLY; CDR2 reads FYNNEI. CDR3 in DNA: TGTGCCAGAGGGGGCCCGGACGGAAATTCACCCCTCCACTTT. Translation: CARGGPDGNSPLHF. The full variable domain, its missing parts supplied by reference TRBV2 and TRBJ1-6, is EPEVTQTPSHQVTQMGQEVILRCVPISNHLYFYWYRQILGQKVEFLVSFYNNEISEKSEIFDDQFSVERPDGSNFTLKIRSTKLEDSAMYFCARGGPDGNSPLHFGNGTRLTVT.

The chain uses TRBV2 and TRBJ1-6; D gene unclear. Trimming left V 8 bases short and J 14 bases short, with 13 bases between. CDR1 is SNHLY, CDR2 FYNNEI, per germline. CDR3 length: 11 amino acids. This chain's CDR3 is CASLGIRALHF. CDR3 coding DNA: TGTGCCAGCCTGGGAATACGGGCCCTCCACTTT.

On this clone: Other nucleotide sequences from this sample produce the same CDR3. This chain joins TRBV7-2 and TRBJ1-4; 7 nucleotides match TRBD1. Germline CDR1 SGHTA, CDR2 FQGNSA. The CDR3 extends over 15 amino acids. The V gene end was trimmed by 5 bases and the J gene end by 0 bases; junction bases not matched to a gene: 3. CDR3 nucleotides: TGTGCCAGCAGCGCCCAGGGGGCAACTAATGAAAAACTGTTTTTT. This encodes CASSAQGATNEKLFF.

This clone was seen more than once but under ten times. Distinct nucleotide sequences in the sample also encode this CDR3. The V and J genes are TRBV3-1 (or the pseudogene TRBV3-2) and TRBJ2-5, with D perhaps matching TRBD2 (6 bases). V dropped 4 bases and J dropped 3 bases, with 6 bases sitting between them. The CDR3 runs 12 residues. Germline V gene data show CDR1 as LGHDT and CDR2 as YNNKEL (reference sequence). The CDR3 loop is CASSRGEETQYF. CDR3 DNA: TGTGCCAGCAGCCGGGGGGAAGAGACCCAGTACTTC.

The gene calls are TRBV7-2 and TRBJ2-7; perhaps TRBD2 as D (5 bases). The CDR3 sequence is 13 residues long. Trimming left V 4 bases short and J 4 bases short, with 11 bases between. CDR1 and CDR2 (germline): SGHTA, FQGNSA. CDR3 loop: CASSSRAQYEQYF. The CDR3 DNA is TGTGCCAGCAGCTCGAGGGCCCAGTACGAGCAGTACTTC.